The 25 T cell receptor beta chains reported below all come from one sample, sequenced in a study of blood T cell repertoires in COVID-19. Only in-frame clones appear in the TCRdb table, and some are missing; sequencing was by immunoSEQ multiplex PCR. The table has some 120,000 clones, around 87% seen once; the top ten hold 7.6%. Sequences were obtained from peripheral blood. These TCRs come from a man aged 50-59 years with acute or convalescent COVID-19.

The gene calls are TRBV12-3 or TRBV12-4 and TRBJ2-2; D gene unclear. This CDR3 is 13 amino acids long. V lost 1 base and J lost 6, with 6 bases in between. In DNA form, the CDR3 reads TGTGCCAGCAGTTTAGTTGTCGCCGGGGAGCTGTTTTTT. Its translation: CASSLVVAGELFF.

The chain recombines TRBV6-5 with TRBJ1-1; 9 positions match TRBD1. Germline CDR1 reads MNHEY; CDR2 reads SVGAGI. Germline trimming cut 6 bases from V and 4 bases from J; bases unmatched to any gene: 6. The CDR3 spans 14 residues. The CDR3 sequence is CASSQDRGGTEAFF. The DNA of the CDR3 is TGTGCCAGCAGCCAGGACAGGGGAGGCACTGAAGCTTTCTTT.

The gene calls are TRBV19 and TRBJ2-7, with a possible D match to TRBD2 (6 bases). The CDR3 extends over 15 amino acids. V was shortened by 3 bases and J by 6 bases, with 18 bases between the two germline ends. Germline V gene sequence: CDR1 LNHDA, CDR2 SQIVND (reference sequence). The CDR3 is CASSIVGDGGLEQYF. In DNA form, the CDR3 reads TGTGCCAGTAGTATTGTCGGGGACGGAGGGCTCGAGCAGTACTTC.

The V and J genes are TRBV11-3 and TRBJ2-3; D might be TRBD2 (5 bases). The V and J ends lost 1 base and 1 base respectively, with 9 bases between them. CDR1 and CDR2 (germline): SGHNT, YENEEA. This CDR3 region has 15 residues. CDR3 in amino acids: CASSLVAGGTDTQYF. CDR3 in DNA: TGTGCCAGCAGCTTAGTTGCCGGGGGCACAGATACGCAGTATTTT.

This clone was detected a few times. The chain has TRBV9 and TRBJ2-5, with 8 positions matching TRBD1. The V and J ends lost 4 bases and 5 bases, in that order; junction bases with no gene match: 7. CDR1 is SGDLS, CDR2 YYNGEE, per germline. The length of the CDR3 is 14 residues. The CDR3 coding sequence is TGTGCCAGCAGCAAAGGACAGGGTTCGGAGACCCAGTACTTC. Translated: CASSKGQGSETQYF.

V is TRBV18 and J is TRBJ1-1; 8 bases line up with TRBD1. This CDR3 spans 15 amino acids. V lost 3 bases and J lost 4; bases outside the gene matches: 7. Germline CDR1 KGHSH, CDR2 LQKENI. In DNA form, the CDR3 reads TGTGCCAGCTCACCGGGTACAGGGGGGACCACTGAAGCTTTCTTT. It is translated as CASSPGTGGTTEAFF. The whole variable domain, filled in from reference TRBV18 and TRBJ1-1, reads NAGVMQNPRHLVRRRGQEARLRCSPMKGHSHVYWYRQLPEEGLKFMVYLQKENIIDESGMPKERFSAEFPKEGPSILRIQQVVRGDSAAYFCASSPGTGGTTEAFFGQGTRLTVV.

The chain employs TRBV7-2 and TRBJ2-7; 9 bases are a match to TRBD1. The CDR3 consists of 14 residues. Germline V gene sequence: CDR1 SGHTA, CDR2 FQGNSA. V shed 5 bases, J shed 4 bases, and the junction held 6 bases outside the gene matches. The CDR3 nucleotides read TGTGCCAGCAGCATCGGACAGGGGCCATACGAGCAGTACTTC. Protein: CASSIGQGPYEQYF.

The V call is TRBV2, the J call TRBJ2-1; 9 bases map to TRBD1. The CDR3 contains 13 residues. Trimming removed 8 bases from V and 8 bases from J; junction bases left unmatched: 7. Germline-derived CDR1 and CDR2 are SNHLY and FYNNEI. For the CDR3, the DNA is TGTGCCAGCTACAGGGGGCGCTTGGATGAGCAGTTCTTC. Encoded protein: CASYRGRLDEQFF.

The chain is built from TRBV6-5 and TRBJ1-1, with D perhaps TRBD1 (6 bases). Germline CDR1 is MNHEY and CDR2 is SVGAGI. The CDR3 has 11 residues. V lost 6 bases and J lost 7, with 9 bases in between. The CDR3 loop reads CASRTGYEAFF. In nucleotides, the CDR3 is TGTGCCAGCAGAACAGGGTATGAAGCTTTCTTT.

The V gene is TRBV5-6, the J gene TRBJ2-3; D may be TRBD2 (5 bases). This CDR3 is 16 amino acids long. Per the germline V gene, CDR1 is SGHDT and CDR2 is YYEEEE. Trimming left V 0 bases short and J 4 bases short, with 15 bases between. The CDR3 reads CASSLEFGIRADTQYF. For the CDR3, the DNA is TGTGCCAGCAGCTTGGAGTTCGGGATCCGAGCAGATACGCAGTATTTT. The full variable domain, completed using reference TRBV5-6 and TRBJ2-3, is DAGVTQSPTHLIKTRGQQVTLRCSPKSGHDTVSWYQQALGQGPQFIFQYYEEEERQRGNFPDRFSGHQFPNYSSELNVNALLLGDSALYLCASSLEFGIRADTQYFGPGTRLTVL.

The gene calls are TRBV27 and TRBJ2-2; D unresolved. CDR1 is MNHEY and CDR2 is SMNVEV in the germline V gene (reference sequence). With 5 bases removed from V and 5 bases from J, the gap between germline ends came to 9 bases. The CDR3 totals 13 residues. DNA of the CDR3: TGTGCCAGCAGTATCAAACGGACCGGGGAGCTGTTTTTT. It is translated as CASSIKRTGELFF.

The V call is TRBV2, the J call TRBJ2-1, with D possibly TRBD2 on 6 matching bases. Germline V lookup: CDR1 SNHLY, CDR2 FYNNEI. This CDR3 is 18 amino acids long. V lost 4 bases to trimming and J lost 7 bases, with 26 bases between them. CDR3 DNA sequence: TGTGCCAGCAGTGGGACACCTACCGTCGGACTACATTCGAATGAGCAGTTCTTC. Its protein is CASSGTPTVGLHSNEQFF. Looking up the rest from reference TRBV2 and TRBJ2-1 gives the full variable domain: EPEVTQTPSHQVTQMGQEVILRCVPISNHLYFYWYRQILGQKVEFLVSFYNNEISEKSEIFDDQFSVERPDGSNFTLKIRSTKLEDSAMYFCASSGTPTVGLHSNEQFFGPGTRLTVL.

The J gene is TRBJ1-5, the V gene TRBV24-1, with TRBD1 matching 7 bases. V was pared by 7 bases and J by 7 bases, with 6 bases of the junction left unmatched. The CDR3 is made up of 13 amino acids. The germline V gene has CDR1 KGHDR and CDR2 SFDVKD. In DNA, the CDR3 is TGTGCCACCAGCTTCACAGGGGAACAGCCCCAGCATTTT. It translates to CATSFTGEQPQHF.

CDR3 bases: TGTGCCAGCACCTCCGTCGGGACAGGGAAATATGGCTACACCTTC. This codes for CASTSVGTGKYGYTF. This chain joins TRBV6-5 and TRBJ1-2; TRBD1 aligns across 9 bases. CDR3 length equals 15 residues. Germline-derived CDR1 and CDR2 are MNHEY and SVGAGI. V was pared by 7 bases and J by 5 bases, with 11 bases of the junction left unmatched.

V usage is TRBV6-2 or TRBV6-3 and J usage is TRBJ2-2, with 11 bases fitting TRBD1. Looked up from germline, CDR1 is MNHEY and CDR2 is SVGEGT. This CDR3 comprises 17 residues. The V gene end was trimmed by 2 bases and the J gene end by 4 bases; junction bases not matched to a gene: 6. The CDR3 reads CASSYPTGTGGTGELFF. The CDR3 nucleotides are TGTGCCAGCAGTTACCCCACCGGGACAGGGGGCACCGGGGAGCTGTTTTTT.

The gene calls are TRBV5-1 and TRBJ2-5, with 12 positions matching TRBD2. V shed 2 bases and J 4 bases; nucleotides not matched to a gene: 9. The CDR3 covers 17 residues. Per the germline V gene, CDR1 is SGHRS and CDR2 is YFSETQ. The CDR3 region has the DNA TGCGCCAGCAGCTTCCTGAAACCGGGACTAGCGGGAGAGACCCAGTACTTC. Amino acids: CASSFLKPGLAGETQYF. Supplemented by reference TRBV5-1 and TRBJ2-5, the full variable domain reads KAGVTQTPRYLIKTRGQQVTLSCSPISGHRSVSWYQQTPGQGLQFLFEYFSETQRNKGNFPGRFSGRQFSNSRSEMNVSTLELGDSALYLCASSFLKPGLAGETQYFGPGTRLLVL.

The chain recombines TRBV5-1 with TRBJ2-2, with 7 bases fitting TRBD1. The length of the CDR3 is 16 residues. The V segment lost 4 bases and the J segment 6 bases; nucleotides outside the gene matches: 12. Germline CDR1 is SGHRS and CDR2 is YFSETQ. The CDR3 here is CASSVDGSQGAGELFF. The CDR3 DNA sequence: TGCGCCAGCAGCGTTGATGGAAGCCAGGGGGCCGGGGAGCTGTTTTTT.

This chain connects TRBV11-3 to TRBJ2-3; D is ambiguous. This CDR3 has 14 amino acids. The V end lost 4 bases, the J end lost 1 base, and 9 bases lay between the germline ends. Germline CDR1 reads SGHNT; CDR2 reads YENEEA. The DNA for the CDR3 is TGTGCCAGCAGCTCCGCTGGCCGCACAGATACGCAGTATTTT. This sequence encodes CASSSAGRTDTQYF. Full variable domain (missing parts from reference TRBV11-3 and TRBJ2-3): EAGVVQSPRYKIIEKKQPVAFWCNPISGHNTLYWYLQNLGQGPELLIRYENEEAVDDSQLPKDRFSAERLKGVDSTLKIQPAELGDSAVYLCASSSAGRTDTQYFGPGTRLTVL.

The chain combines TRBV2 with TRBJ1-5; D may be TRBD1 (6 bases). The CDR3 extends over 13 amino acids. The V end was cut by 5 bases, the J end by 7 bases, with 12 bases between. Germline V gene lookup returns CDR1 SNHLY and CDR2 FYNNEI. The CDR3, as DNA: TGTGCCAGCAGTAGTACCCAGGGGCAGCCCCAGCATTTT. Amino acids: CASSSTQGQPQHF. Full variable domain (rest looked up from reference TRBV2 and TRBJ1-5): EPEVTQTPSHQVTQMGQEVILRCVPISNHLYFYWYRQILGQKVEFLVSFYNNEISEKSEIFDDQFSVERPDGSNFTLKIRSTKLEDSAMYFCASSSTQGQPQHFGDGTRLSIL.

The chain couples TRBV5-3 to TRBJ1-4; no definite D call. TRBV5-3 is an ORF for which the function is uncertain. With 0 bases removed from V and 0 bases from J, the gap between germline ends came to 9 bases. The CDR3 is 16 residues long. CDR3 loop: CARSLGQTTTNEKLFF. DNA for the CDR3: TGTGCCAGAAGCTTGGGGCAGACTACAACTAATGAAAAACTGTTTTTT.

The chain links TRBV29-1 to TRBJ2-1; D possibly corresponds to TRBD2 (6 bases). From germline, CDR1 is SQVTM and CDR2 ANQGSEA. CDR3 size: 13 residues. V lost 5 bases to trimming and J lost 8 bases, with 16 bases between them. The CDR3 DNA reads as TGCAGCGTTAAGGTAGCGGCCTGGTATGAGCAGTTCTTC. This gives the protein CSVKVAAWYEQFF.

The chain recombines TRBV19 with TRBJ1-2, with 7 positions matching TRBD1. The trim removed 7 bases at V and 5 bases at J, leaving 10 bases unmatched. CDR1 is LNHDA and CDR2 is SQIVND in the germline V gene (reference sequence). CDR3 size: 14 residues. CDR3 DNA: TGTGCCAGTAATCTACAGGGGCAGGATTATGGCTACACCTTC. Translation gives CASNLQGQDYGYTF.

The J gene is TRBJ1-5, the V gene TRBV24-1, with a possible D match to TRBD1 (6 bases). This CDR3 comprises 14 residues. The germline V gene encodes CDR1 KGHDR and CDR2 SFDVKD. The V and J ends lost 3 bases and 7 bases respectively, with 12 bases between them. In DNA form, the CDR3 reads TGTGCCACCAGTGATAATACAGGGTGGCAGCCCCAGCATTTT. This translates into CATSDNTGWQPQHF.

This CDR3 is CASSLRGKAKNIQYF. In DNA form, the CDR3 reads TGTGCCAGCAGTTTGCGCGGGAAGGCCAAAAACATTCAGTACTTC. The V and J genes are TRBV28 and TRBJ2-4; perhaps TRBD2 as D (6 bases). CDR1 and CDR2 (germline): MDHEN, SYDVKM. The CDR3 runs to 15 residues. Trimming took 3 bases from V and 1 from J, leaving 10 bases between them.

This rearrangement joins TRBV10-2 to TRBJ2-5, with 11 positions matching TRBD2. CDR1 is WSHSY, CDR2 SAAADI, per germline. With 6 bases clipped from V and 5 bases from J, the junction kept 5 bases outside the gene matches. This CDR3 comprises 14 residues. This CDR3 is CASRLAGEGETQYF. DNA of the CDR3: TGCGCCAGCAGACTAGCGGGAGAAGGTGAGACCCAGTACTTC.